These 12 T cell receptor beta chains came from one sample sequenced in a study of blood T cell repertoires in COVID-19. Profiled with immunoSEQ multiplex PCR; TCRdb holds only in-frame clones, not every one. The sample lists 270,000 or so clones; about 91% were seen once. Specimen: PBMCs or T cells enriched from blood (not recorded which). The receptors were sampled from a woman in her thirties or forties with acute COVID-19.

This clone was detected a few times. The germline gene is not matched at one end of the junction; a read error may be the cause. This rearrangement joins TRBV4-2 to TRBJ2-3, with D uncertain. Germline CDR1 and CDR2: LGHNA and YNFKEQ. This CDR3 comprises 14 residues. The CDR3 loop is CASTQNVGSGTQYF. In DNA, the CDR3 is TGTGCCAGCACCCAAAATGTAGGATCAGGTACGCAGTATTTT.

The chain is built from TRBV7-3 and TRBJ2-6, with a tentative D call TRBD1 (5 bases). The germline V gene encodes CDR1 SGHTA and CDR2 FQGTGA. Trimming shortened V by 5 bases and J by 10 bases, and 15 bases separated the two germline ends. CDR3 size: 14 residues. This CDR3 is CASSVGAASNVLTF. The CDR3 DNA follows: TGTGCCAGCAGCGTAGGGGCGGCCTCAAACGTCCTGACTTTC. Full variable domain (remainder filled in from reference TRBV7-3 and TRBJ2-6): GAGVSQTPSNKVTEKGKYVELRCDPISGHTALYWYRQSLGQGPEFLIYFQGTGAADDSGLPNDRFFAVRPEGSVSTLKIQRTERGDSAVYLCASSVGAASNVLTFGAGSRLTVL.

This clone was picked up one time. The chain uses TRBV19 and TRBJ1-5, with D possibly being TRBD1 (5 bases). CDR1 is LNHDA, CDR2 SQIVND, per germline (reference sequence). The ends were cut back, 6 bases at V and 0 bases at J, with 9 bases in the middle. This CDR3 spans 14 amino acids. The CDR3 bases are TGTGCCAGTAGAGGCAGGGCTAGCAATCAGCCCCAGCATTTT. Protein product: CASRGRASNQPQHF.

The chain has TRBV19 and TRBJ2-6; no firm D call. The CDR3 has 15 amino acids. The V gene lost 4 bases and the J gene lost 4 bases, with 11 bases spanning the gap. The germline V gene encodes CDR1 LNHDA and CDR2 SQIVND (reference sequence). The CDR3 reads CASSTVVAGANVLTF. The CDR3 bases are TGTGCCAGTAGTACGGTGGTCGCGGGGGCCAACGTCCTGACTTTC.

This clone showed up just a few times. The chain uses TRBV27 and TRBJ1-2; 9 bases line up with TRBD1. This CDR3 region has 15 residues. J gave up 4 bases and V 5 bases, and 8 bases lay outside the gene matches. Per germline, CDR1 MNHEY and CDR2 SMNVEV (reference sequence). Here the CDR3 reads CASSPTGTGLYGYTF. In DNA form, the CDR3 reads TGTGCCAGCAGTCCCACCGGGACAGGGCTCTATGGCTACACCTTC.

V and J are TRBV7-9 and TRBJ2-7; 7 bases are shared with TRBD1. CDR3 length equals 18 residues. The junction had 13 bases not matched to a gene; V was cut back by 1 base and J by 1 base. Looked up from germline, CDR1 is SEHNR and CDR2 is FQNEAQ (reference sequence). The CDR3 loop reads CASSLVSPRDSDSYEQYF. The CDR3 DNA reads as TGTGCCAGCAGCTTAGTGTCCCCACGGGACAGCGATTCCTACGAGCAGTACTTC.

V is TRBV14 and J is TRBJ1-6; maybe TRBD1 (5 bases). Trimming left V 1 base short and J 7 bases short, with 11 bases between. The CDR3 consists of 15 residues. Germline V CDR1 and CDR2: SGHDN, FVKESK. CDR3 DNA: TGTGCCAGCAGCCAAGGTCAGGGTTTGAATTCACCCCTCCACTTT. Its translation is CASSQGQGLNSPLHF. Full variable domain (missing parts from reference TRBV14 and TRBJ1-6): EAGVTQFPSHSVIEKGQTVTLRCDPISGHDNLYWYRRVMGKEIKFLLHFVKESKQDESGMPNNRFLAERTGGTYSTLKVQPAELEDSGVYFCASSQGQGLNSPLHFGNGTRLTVT.

In DNA form, the CDR3 reads TGTGCCGCGGGCAGCCCCTACGAGCAGTACTTC. The encoded protein is CAAGSPYEQYF. The chain joins TRBV12-3 or TRBV12-4 to TRBJ2-7, with D perhaps TRBD2 (5 bases). V lost 11 bases, J lost 2 bases, and 10 bases lay in between. The CDR3 covers 11 residues.

V gene TRBV27 combines with J gene TRBJ1-6; 8 bases map to TRBD1. The junction had 4 bases not matched to a gene; V was cut back by 5 bases and J by 4 bases. This CDR3 has 15 amino acids. Germline values: CDR1 MNHEY, CDR2 SMNVEV (reference sequence). CDR3: CASSPRTGYNSPLHF. Written as DNA, the CDR3 is TGTGCCAGCAGTCCGAGGACAGGGTATAATTCACCCCTCCACTTT.

The V gene is TRBV10-3, the J gene TRBJ1-3; no clear D gene. The CDR3 loop spans 16 amino acids. The germline V and J ends were trimmed by 0 bases and 1 base, with 10 bases remaining between them. Germline loops: CDR1 ENHRY, CDR2 SYGVKD. The CDR3 region has the DNA TGTGCCATCAGTGAGTCGACCGGGAGATCTGGAAACACCATATATTTT. It encodes CAISESTGRSGNTIYF.

The V and J genes are TRBV18 and TRBJ1-3, with D uncertain. Trimming removed 0 bases at V and 3 bases at J, with 15 bases between. Germline CDR1 reads KGHSH; CDR2 reads LQKENI. The CDR3 length is 17 residues. The CDR3 is CASSPPTLRSLGNTIYF. CDR3 sequence (DNA): TGTGCCAGCTCACCACCGACCTTGAGGAGCCTTGGAAACACCATATATTTT.

The gene calls are TRBV9 and TRBJ1-1; TRBD1 is a possible D gene (5 bases). The germline CDR1 and CDR2 sequences are SGDLS and YYNGEE. This CDR3 has 17 amino acids. V was cut by 1 base and J by 0 bases, with 16 bases left in between. The CDR3 loop reads CASSVRGDFGMNTEAFF. The CDR3 nucleotides are TGTGCCAGCAGCGTACGGGGGGACTTCGGAATGAACACTGAAGCTTTCTTT.